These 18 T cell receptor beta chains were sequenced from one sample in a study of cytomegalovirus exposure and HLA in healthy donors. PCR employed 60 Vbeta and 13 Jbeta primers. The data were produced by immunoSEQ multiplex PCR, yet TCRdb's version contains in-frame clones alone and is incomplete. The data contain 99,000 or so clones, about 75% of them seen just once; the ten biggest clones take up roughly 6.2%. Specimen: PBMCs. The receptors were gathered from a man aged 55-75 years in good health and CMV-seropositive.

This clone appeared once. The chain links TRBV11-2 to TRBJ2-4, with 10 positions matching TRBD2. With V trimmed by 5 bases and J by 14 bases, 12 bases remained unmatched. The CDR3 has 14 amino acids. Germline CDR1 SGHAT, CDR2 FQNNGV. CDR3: CASSPRTSGGEKYF. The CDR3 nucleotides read TGTGCCAGCAGCCCACGTACAAGCGGGGGGGAAAAGTACTTC.

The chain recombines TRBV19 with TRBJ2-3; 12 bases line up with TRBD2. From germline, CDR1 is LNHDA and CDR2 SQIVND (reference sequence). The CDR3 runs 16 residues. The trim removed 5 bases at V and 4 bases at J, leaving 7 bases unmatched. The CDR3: CASSFTTSGGSDTQYF. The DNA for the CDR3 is TGTGCCAGTAGTTTCACGACTAGCGGGGGTTCAGATACGCAGTATTTT. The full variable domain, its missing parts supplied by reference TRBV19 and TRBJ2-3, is DGGITQSPKYLFRKEGQNVTLSCEQNLNHDAMYWYRQDPGQGLRLIYYSQIVNDFQKGDIAEGYSVSREKKESFPLTVTSAQKNPTAFYLCASSFTTSGGSDTQYFGPGTRLTVL.

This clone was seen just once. The CDR3 DNA reads TGTGCCAGCTCACCAGGGACAGACGGGCATGAGCAGTTCTTC. It codes for CASSPGTDGHEQFF. This rearrangement joins TRBV18 to TRBJ2-1, with TRBD1 matching over 7 bases. CDR1 and CDR2 from the germline V gene are KGHSH and LQKENI. J was trimmed by 8 bases and V by 2 bases; bases with no gene match: 6. This CDR3 comprises 14 residues.

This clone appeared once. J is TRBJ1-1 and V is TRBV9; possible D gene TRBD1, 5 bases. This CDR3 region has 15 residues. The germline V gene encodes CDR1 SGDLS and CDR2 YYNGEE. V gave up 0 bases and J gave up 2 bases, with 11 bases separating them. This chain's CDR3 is CASSVATTANTEAFF. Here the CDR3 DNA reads TGTGCCAGCAGCGTAGCTACGACAGCTAACACTGAAGCTTTCTTT. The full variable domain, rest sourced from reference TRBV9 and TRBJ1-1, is DSGVTQTPKHLITATGQRVTLRCSPRSGDLSVYWYQQSLDQGLQFLIQYYNGEERAKGNILERFSAQQFPDLHSELNLSSLELGDSALYFCASSVATTANTEAFFGQGTRLTVV.

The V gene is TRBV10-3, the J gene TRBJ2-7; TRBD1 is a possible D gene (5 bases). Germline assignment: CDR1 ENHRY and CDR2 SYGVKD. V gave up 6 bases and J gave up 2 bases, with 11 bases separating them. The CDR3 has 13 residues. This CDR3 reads CAIRQTETYEQYF. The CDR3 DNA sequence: TGTGCCATCAGACAGACAGAAACCTACGAGCAGTACTTC.

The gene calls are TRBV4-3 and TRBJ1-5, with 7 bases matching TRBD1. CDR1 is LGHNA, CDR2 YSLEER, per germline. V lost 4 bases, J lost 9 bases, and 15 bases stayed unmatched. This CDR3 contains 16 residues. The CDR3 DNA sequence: TGCGCCAGCAGCCCCCTGGCGCGGACAGGAGAATTGCCCCAGCATTTT. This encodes CASSPLARTGELPQHF.

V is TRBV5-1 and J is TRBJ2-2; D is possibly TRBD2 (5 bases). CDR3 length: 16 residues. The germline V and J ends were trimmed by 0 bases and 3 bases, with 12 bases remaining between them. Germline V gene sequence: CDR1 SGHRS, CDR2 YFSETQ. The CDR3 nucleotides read TGCGCCAGCAGCTTGGAGTCGGGGTCTGACACCGGGGAGCTGTTTTTT. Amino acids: CASSLESGSDTGELFF.

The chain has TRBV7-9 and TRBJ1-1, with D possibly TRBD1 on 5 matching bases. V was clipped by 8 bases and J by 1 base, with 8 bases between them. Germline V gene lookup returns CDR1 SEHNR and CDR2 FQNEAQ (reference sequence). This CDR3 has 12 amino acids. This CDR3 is CASRQTNTEAFF. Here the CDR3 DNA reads TGTGCCAGCCGACAGACGAACACTGAAGCTTTCTTT.

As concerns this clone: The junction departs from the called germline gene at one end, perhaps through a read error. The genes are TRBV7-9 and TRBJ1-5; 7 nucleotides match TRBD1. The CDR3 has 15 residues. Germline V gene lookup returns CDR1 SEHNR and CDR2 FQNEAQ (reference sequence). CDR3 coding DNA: TGTTCCAGCAGCTCCACGACAGGGAGTATTCAGCCCCAGCATTTT. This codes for CSSSSTTGSIQPQHF.

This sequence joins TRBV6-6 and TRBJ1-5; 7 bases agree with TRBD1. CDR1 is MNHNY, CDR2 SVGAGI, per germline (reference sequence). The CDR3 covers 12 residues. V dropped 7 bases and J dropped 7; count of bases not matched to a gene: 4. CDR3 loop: CASNRGDQPQHF. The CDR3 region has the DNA TGTGCCAGCAACAGGGGTGACCAGCCCCAGCATTTT.

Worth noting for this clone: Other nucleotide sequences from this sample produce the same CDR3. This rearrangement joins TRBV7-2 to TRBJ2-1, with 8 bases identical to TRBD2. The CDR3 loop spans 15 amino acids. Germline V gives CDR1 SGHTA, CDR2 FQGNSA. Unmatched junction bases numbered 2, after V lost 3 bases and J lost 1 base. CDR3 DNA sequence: TGTGCCAGCAGCTTCTCGGGGGGGTCCTACAATGAGCAGTTCTTC. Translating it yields CASSFSGGSYNEQFF.

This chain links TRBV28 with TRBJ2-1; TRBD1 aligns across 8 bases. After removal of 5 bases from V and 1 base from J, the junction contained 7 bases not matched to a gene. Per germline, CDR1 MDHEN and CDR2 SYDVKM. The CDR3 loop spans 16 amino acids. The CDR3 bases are TGTGCCAGCAGTCCCCGGACAGGGAGGTCCTACAATGAGCAGTTCTTC. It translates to CASSPRTGRSYNEQFF.

Here the CDR3 reads CASSIQAGGLNTDTQYF. The CDR3 DNA follows: TGTGCCAGTAGTATTCAAGCGGGGGGGCTTAACACAGATACGCAGTATTTT. The chain is built from TRBV19 and TRBJ2-3, with 10 bases identical to TRBD2. This CDR3 comprises 17 residues. The J segment lost 2 bases and the V segment lost 3 bases, leaving 8 bases of the junction unmatched. Germline CDR1 reads LNHDA; CDR2 reads SQIVND (reference sequence).

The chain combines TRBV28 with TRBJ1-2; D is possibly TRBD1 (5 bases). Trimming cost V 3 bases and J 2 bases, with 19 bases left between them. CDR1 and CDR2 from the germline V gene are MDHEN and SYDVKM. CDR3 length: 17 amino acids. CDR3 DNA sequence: TGTGCCAGCAGTTTGCCTAATACGGGGGTAAAAAACTATGGCTACACCTTC. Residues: CASSLPNTGVKNYGYTF.

The CDR3 sequence: CASSSITGTGGQETQYF. Here the CDR3 DNA reads TGTGCCAGCAGCTCGATCACCGGGACAGGGGGCCAAGAGACCCAGTACTTC. V is TRBV5-5 and J is TRBJ2-5, with 11 positions matching TRBD1. After removal of 3 bases from V and 1 base from J, the junction contained 8 bases not matched to a gene. The CDR3 consists of 17 residues. The germline gives CDR1 SGHKS, CDR2 YYEKEE (reference sequence).

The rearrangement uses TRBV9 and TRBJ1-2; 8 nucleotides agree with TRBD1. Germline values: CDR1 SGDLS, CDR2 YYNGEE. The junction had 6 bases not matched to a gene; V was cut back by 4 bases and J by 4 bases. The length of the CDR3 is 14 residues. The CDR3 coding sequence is TGTGCCAGCAGCCCGGACAGGGTTGGCTATGGCTACACCTTC. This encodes CASSPDRVGYGYTF. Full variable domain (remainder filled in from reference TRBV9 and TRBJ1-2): DSGVTQTPKHLITATGQRVTLRCSPRSGDLSVYWYQQSLDQGLQFLIQYYNGEERAKGNILERFSAQQFPDLHSELNLSSLELGDSALYFCASSPDRVGYGYTFGSGTRLTVV.

The CDR3, as DNA: TGTGCCAGCAGCTTAAGATCGGGACAGGGGACGGATGAGCAGTTCTTC. Its protein is CASSLRSGQGTDEQFF. V usage is TRBV7-2 and J usage is TRBJ2-1; 10 bases are a match to TRBD1. The CDR3 totals 16 residues. Trimming took 2 bases from V and 8 from J; bases not matched to a gene: 9. The germline CDR1 and CDR2 sequences are SGHTA and FQGNSA.

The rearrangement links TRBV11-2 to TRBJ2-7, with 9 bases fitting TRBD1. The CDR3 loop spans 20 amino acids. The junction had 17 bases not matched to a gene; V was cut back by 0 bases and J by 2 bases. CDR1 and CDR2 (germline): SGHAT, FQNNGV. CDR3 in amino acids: CASSLDDFTGGKFDTYEQYF. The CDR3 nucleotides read TGTGCCAGCAGCTTAGATGATTTCACAGGGGGCAAATTTGATACCTACGAGCAGTACTTC.